The rows below give T cell receptor beta chains drawn from one sample of a study of graft-versus-host responses after intestinal transplantation. The repertoire was sequenced with immunoSEQ multiplex PCR; TCRdb's copy has only in-frame clones and lacks some. The data show about 86,000 clones, 88% seen once. No antigen has been identified for these receptors. The sequencing used unstimulated CD4+ T cells sorted from spleen or lymph node cells, collected before transplant. The origin of the receptors is a human donor who was the organ donor for an intestinal transplant. Both conserved end residues are part of each CDR3. Each record gives: CDR3 length, V gene, CDR3 protein.

>17|TRBV27
CASSLGSLGQGNYGYTF
>16|TRBV5-1
CASSSLDGGGADTQYF
>14|TRBV5-1
CASSLGRGGEKLFF
>17|TRBV28
CASSPVRLAGGKDIQYF
>16|TRBV12-5
CASGLRLARGGPEQYF
>10|TRBV5-3
CARSLIGHTF
>13|TRBV19
CARLTGCKYEQYF
>13|TRBV18
CASSPQANTEAFF
>14|TRBV18
CASSPVSVNTEAFF
>14|TRBV5-4
CASSIGQGLTEAFF
>12|TRBV11-2
CASSSPTGWQYF
>17|TRBV4-2
CASSQDRGTGHGNEQFF
>12|TRBV29-1
CSYEEANKKLFF
>16|TRBV7-6
CASSLPKDSYNEKLFF
>14|TRBV7-3
CASAEGRHYNEQFF
>14|TRBV6-1
CASSKLPNTGELFF
>15|TRBV5-1
CASSTVTSVYNEQFF